This is a list of T cell receptor beta chains from one sample in a study of blood T cell repertoires in COVID-19. Some clones are missing from TCRdb's copy, which holds only in-frame ones; the method was immunoSEQ multiplex PCR. This table holds 90,000 to 120,000 clones, 89% found once. Sequenced input: peripheral blood. The receptors were sampled from a man aged 40-49 years with active or convalescent COVID-19. Both conserved end residues are part of each CDR3.

length,V,CDR3
17,TRBV7-2,CASSSNLASGQTGELFF
18,TRBV12-5,CASGLVPLAASYNEKLFF
13,TRBV9,CASSVDHRAPAFF
10,TRBV2,CASSDLEQFF
16,TRBV24-1,CATSDRTGSSYNEQFF
16,TRBV7-8,CASSRKLAGGPNEQFF
14,TRBV30,CAWSGTGGRETQYF
13,TRBV12-3/TRBV12-4,CASKEGWDGELFF
15,TRBV5-1,CASSLSGTGDKKLFF
17,TRBV28,CASSFLSEAGGYNEQFF
18,TRBV18,CASSLYAPLAGGGNEQFF
14,TRBV3-1/TRBV3-2,CASSQGLVGETQYF
15,TRBV29-1,CSVEDQGDGNQPQHF
13,TRBV10-3,CAINKGVNTEAFF
15,TRBV7-2,CASSSLGQPNQPQHF
16,TRBV14,CASSPGTSGSLYTQYF
17,TRBV28,CASSLWRTSVNYNEQFF
18,TRBV4-2,CASSQGGIEAGGPNEQFF
12,TRBV6-2/TRBV6-3,CASSYGLYGYTF
17,TRBV27,CASSYGGVGATNEKLFF
12,TRBV6-5,CASSYREGGYTF
11,TRBV30,CAWSASGKLFF
15,TRBV14,CASSRLLGPNTEAFF
14,TRBV5-6,CATGQGGINYGYTF
14,TRBV7-2,CASSLGHYYNEQFF
17,TRBV5-1,CASSPEARLGGTGELFF
15,TRBV5-4,CASSLGWAVTDTQYF
14,TRBV7-2,CASSLGTGNSPLHF
17,TRBV19,CASSTAPPGGRTYEQYF
15,TRBV4-3,CASSQVGQGTNEQFF
19,TRBV5-1,CASSLVPTSGSVLGETQYF
14,TRBV19,CASPVTGLNTEAFF
14,TRBV9,CASSGTGYSDTQYF
15,TRBV21-1,CASSKVRQARETQYF
14,TRBV18,CASSPRTDLYEQYF
12,TRBV24-1,CATSDLRERPFF
15,TRBV7-2,CASSLGGLYQETQYF
15,TRBV6-6,CASSSPGQGSYEQYF
17,TRBV13,CASTSGGGAATYNEQFF
13,TRBV7-2,CASSSSGGTEAFF